These 18 T cell receptor beta chains were sequenced from one sample in a study of T cells of healthy individuals. In TCRdb, the 5' RACE reads were re-called with MiXCR into one record per CDR3 protein. The table records tens of thousands of distinct CDR3 sequences, about a sixth of them present only once. These receptor sequences come from a human donor in good health.

This clonotype was found many times. The chain joins TRBV3-1 to TRBJ2-1, with unresolved D. Trimming left V 0 bases short and J 9 bases short, with 9 bases between. This CDR3 has 13 amino acids. Per germline, CDR1 LGHDT and CDR2 YNNKEL (reference sequence). The CDR3 DNA reads as TGTGCCAGCAGCCAAGATTGGTATGGTGAGCAGTTCTTC. Its translation: CASSQDWYGEQFF.

The chain links TRBV7-9 to TRBJ2-1; weak D call: TRBD2 (6 bases). This CDR3 contains 14 residues. Germline CDR1 is SEHNR and CDR2 is FQNEAQ (reference sequence). V was clipped by 5 bases and J by 3 bases, with 11 bases between them. CDR3 residues: CASSPGLFYNEQFF. CDR3 DNA sequence: TGTGCCAGCAGCCCGGGACTTTTCTACAATGAGCAGTTCTTC.

This clonotype came up many times. The rearrangement joins TRBV12-3 or TRBV12-4 to TRBJ2-6; D assignment may be TRBD1 or TRBD2 (7 bases each). Trimming removed 6 bases from V and 0 bases from J, with 18 bases in between. The CDR3 runs to 18 residues. The CDR3 here is CASSRYRGLTSGANVLTF. The DNA for the CDR3 is TGTGCCAGCAGCCGCTACAGGGGACTAACCTCTGGGGCCAACGTCCTGACTTTC.

This clonotype was seen repeatedly, ten times or more. The chain carries TRBV20-1 and TRBJ1-5; no clear D gene. Trimming pared 0 bases from V and 7 bases from J, leaving 16 bases between. The CDR3 consists of 15 residues. Looked up from germline, CDR1 is DFQATT and CDR2 is SNEGSKA (reference sequence). CDR3 amino acids: CSARDQAEPGQPQHF. CDR3 sequence (DNA): TGCAGTGCTAGAGATCAGGCAGAGCCGGGACAGCCCCAGCATTTT.

The sample holds a few counts of this clonotype. The chain is built from TRBV24-1 and TRBJ2-1; a possible D gene is TRBD2 (6 bases). Trimming removed 7 bases from V and 8 bases from J, with 14 bases in between. The CDR3 is 13 residues long. Germline V gene data show CDR1 as KGHDR and CDR2 as SFDVKD. The CDR3 sequence is CATSSGSGDEQFF. The DNA of the CDR3 is TGTGCCACCAGCTCAGGTAGCGGCGATGAGCAGTTCTTC.

This clonotype was seen more than once but under ten times. The chain carries TRBV19 and TRBJ2-7; D unresolved. Germline CDR1 reads LNHDA; CDR2 reads SQIVND (reference sequence). V dropped 0 bases and J dropped 5 bases, with 8 bases sitting between them. The CDR3 is 13 residues long. For the CDR3, the DNA is TGTGCCAGTAGTATAGAAGAAGGACACGAGCAGTACTTC. This encodes CASSIEEGHEQYF.

As regards this clonotype: A read error may explain this, as a much larger clone is one base away. Here the CDR3 DNA reads TGTGCCTGGAAGCCGCCCAACAATTCTGGAAACACCATATATTTT. It codes for CAWKPPNNSGNTIYF. The gene calls are TRBV30 and TRBJ1-3; D is ambiguous. The CDR3 has 15 residues. V was shortened by 4 bases and J by 1 base, with 14 bases between the two germline ends. Germline CDR1 GTSNPN, CDR2 SVGIG (reference sequence).

This clonotype was seen a handful of times. This chain links TRBV20-1 with TRBJ2-3; 11 bases are a match to TRBD1. The CDR3 totals 14 residues. The germline V gene encodes CDR1 DFQATT and CDR2 SNEGSKA (reference sequence). J lost 4 bases, V lost 4 bases, and 4 bases had no gene match. The CDR3 region is CSATGQGVSDTQYF. The CDR3, as DNA: TGCAGTGCTACGGGACAGGGGGTCTCAGATACGCAGTATTTT.

The sample holds many counts of this clonotype. The genes are TRBV20-1 and TRBJ2-7; 8 bases agree with TRBD2. The CDR3 has 15 amino acids. Losses at the gene ends were 0 bases for V and 2 bases for J; bases not matched to a gene: 6. Germline CDR1 DFQATT, CDR2 SNEGSKA (reference sequence). The CDR3 protein is CSARDSGGGAYEQYF. CDR3 nucleotides: TGCAGTGCTAGAGATTCGGGGGGGGGAGCCTACGAGCAGTACTTC.

Within the sample, this clonotype is medium-sized. The chain links TRBV7-9 to TRBJ2-2; D not resolved. The CDR3 sequence is 14 residues long. Per the germline V gene, CDR1 is SEHNR and CDR2 is FQNEAQ (reference sequence). Trimming left V 2 bases short and J 5 bases short, with 9 bases between. The CDR3 sequence is CASSLYVETGELFF. The CDR3, as DNA: TGTGCCAGCAGCTTATACGTAGAGACCGGGGAGCTGTTTTTT.

The rearrangement joins TRBV7-9 to TRBJ2-1; 8 nucleotides match TRBD2. The CDR3 runs 14 residues. The V gene end was trimmed by 6 bases and the J gene end by 5 bases; junction bases not matched to a gene: 6. Germline loops: CDR1 SEHNR, CDR2 FQNEAQ (reference sequence). The CDR3 loop is CASRTGGANNEQFF. The DNA of the CDR3 is TGTGCCAGCAGGACCGGGGGGGCCAACAATGAGCAGTTCTTC.

This clonotype was seen a handful of times. This chain uses TRBV5-6 with TRBJ2-1, with 8 bases aligning to TRBD2. CDR3 length equals 15 residues. Trimming took 5 bases from V and 0 from J; bases not matched to a gene: 4. CDR1 and CDR2 (germline): SGHDT, YYEEEE. The CDR3 reads CASRSGGLSYNEQFF. The CDR3 coding sequence is TGTGCCAGCAGAAGCGGGGGCCTCTCCTACAATGAGCAGTTCTTC.

This clonotype was counted ten times or more. The chain combines TRBV6-5 with TRBJ1-6; D uncertain. Germline V gives CDR1 MNHEY, CDR2 SVGAGI. CDR3 length: 14 residues. Trimming took 4 bases from V and 5 from J, leaving 9 bases between them. CDR3 DNA: TGTGCCAGCAGTTTAAACACGGATAATTCACCCCTCCACTTT. Its translation is CASSLNTDNSPLHF.

The J gene is TRBJ2-7, the V gene TRBV6-2 or TRBV6-3; D gene uncertain. CDR1 is MNHEY, CDR2 SVGEGT, per germline. There are 15 residues in the CDR3. V shed 3 bases and J shed 0 bases, with 12 bases lying between them. Written as DNA, the CDR3 is TGTGCCAGCAGTTATTTACTGAGCTACTCCTACGAGCAGTACTTC. Amino acids: CASSYLLSYSYEQYF.

The sample holds many counts of this clonotype. The chain recombines TRBV29-1 with TRBJ2-7, with 8 bases matching TRBD1. Losses at the gene ends were 1 base for V and 1 base for J; bases not matched to a gene: 3. Germline CDR1 is SQVTM and CDR2 is ANQGSEA. CDR3 length: 14 amino acids. The CDR3 nucleotides are TGCAGCGTTGAAGTGACAGGGGCGTCCTACGAGCAGTACTTC. Its protein product is CSVEVTGASYEQYF.

This clonotype was counted at least ten times. The genes are TRBV28 and TRBJ2-7; TRBD2 agrees at 11 bases. Germline values: CDR1 MDHEN, CDR2 SYDVKM. The junction had 5 bases not matched to a gene; V was cut back by 7 bases and J by 0 bases. This CDR3 spans 15 amino acids. The CDR3 region has the DNA TGTGCCAGCACCCGACTAGCGGGGCCCTCCTACGAGCAGTACTTC. This codes for CASTRLAGPSYEQYF.

The rearrangement uses TRBV3-1 and TRBJ2-3; 13 bases fit TRBD2. The trim removed 6 bases at V and 6 bases at J, leaving 6 bases unmatched. Germline loops: CDR1 LGHDT, CDR2 YNNKEL (reference sequence). CDR3 length: 15 residues. CDR3 amino acids: CASRRLAGGGDTQYF. The CDR3 DNA reads TGTGCCAGCAGGAGACTAGCGGGAGGCGGTGATACGCAGTATTTT.

The rearrangement uses TRBV13 and TRBJ2-1; 7 bases fit TRBD2. J lost 4 bases, V lost 4 bases, and 13 bases had no gene match. From germline, CDR1 is PRHDT and CDR2 FYEKMQ (reference sequence). The CDR3 extends over 17 amino acids. CDR3 residues: CASSWGVLAEPYNEQFF. CDR3 nucleotides: TGTGCCAGCAGCTGGGGGGTCCTAGCGGAACCTTACAATGAGCAGTTCTTC. Full variable domain (missing parts from reference TRBV13 and TRBJ2-1): AAGVIQSPRHLIKEKRETATLKCYPIPRHDTVYWYQQGPGQDPQFLISFYEKMQSDKGSIPDRFSAQQFSDYHSELNMSSLELGDSALYFCASSWGVLAEPYNEQFFGPGTRLTVL.